This T cell receptor beta chain was sequenced during a study of OX40 agonist ivuxolimab in advanced cancers. About the study: Patients were given ivuxolimab, an antibody that agonizes OX40 (CD134). The study's findings and limits: Clonal expansion from baseline to week 6 occurred in both CD4+ and CD8+ T cells. Fewer expanded clones were found on average in CD4+ than in CD8+ T cells.

Note on this clone: Antigen: not known.

Patients were ruled out by autoimmune disease history or systemic immunosuppression. The method was immunoSEQ multiplex PCR; TCRdb's version includes in-frame clones alone and lacks a portion of them. Seen here are roughly 100,000 clones, 90% observed once, and the top ten hold more than 0.15%. This receptor was taken from an adult with an advanced solid tumor such as melanoma, head and neck, liver or kidney cancer. This sample comprised CD4+ or CD8+ T cells sorted from blood, obtained in a trial of the OX40 agonist ivuxolimab.

The CDR3 loop is CASSTQRQGGSYEQYF. CDR3 DNA: TGTGCCAGCAGCACCCAAAGACAGGGAGGATCCTACGAGCAGTACTTC. V is TRBV9 and J is TRBJ2-7, with TRBD1 as a possible D gene (7 bases). Trimming pared 4 bases from V and 1 base from J, leaving 18 bases between. The CDR3 totals 16 residues. Germline assignment: CDR1 SGDLS and CDR2 YYNGEE.